The 10 T cell receptor beta chains listed next were all sequenced from one sample in a study of CD8 T cells in Susac syndrome. An input of 0.5 to 1 ug of RNA was subjected to reverse transcription using random hexamers. TCRdb fed the immunoSEQ multiplex PCR reads into MiXCR, producing one record per CDR3 protein. The table includes under 550,000 distinct CDR3 sequences, more than 70% detected once. Sequences were obtained from CD8+ T cells from PBMCs. The receptors were gathered from a human donor with multiple sclerosis.

The chain uses TRBV12-3 or TRBV12-4 and TRBJ2-7, with D possibly matching TRBD1 (6 bases). V was cut by 4 bases and J by 2 bases, with 12 bases left in between. CDR3 length: 14 residues. CDR3 region: CASSSQGRTYEQYF. DNA of the CDR3: TGTGCCAGCAGTTCCCAGGGGAGAACCTACGAGCAGTACTTC.

This clonotype occurred once. V usage is TRBV12-3 or TRBV12-4 and J usage is TRBJ2-2; D is possibly TRBD1 (5 bases). Trimming removed 4 bases at V and 5 bases at J, with 11 bases between. CDR3 length: 14 amino acids. CDR3 sequence: CASSWVGVTGELFF. The DNA for the CDR3 is TGTGCCAGCAGTTGGGTAGGGGTAACCGGGGAGCTGTTTTTT.

The rearrangement links TRBV4-2 to TRBJ2-7, with unresolved D. Germline V gene data show CDR1 as LGHNA and CDR2 as YNFKEQ. The CDR3 contains 14 residues. The germline V and J ends were trimmed by 2 bases and 5 bases, with 13 bases remaining between them. CDR3 sequence: CASSQKSSSDEQYF. The CDR3 nucleotides read TGTGCCAGCAGCCAAAAGTCGTCGTCAGACGAGCAGTACTTC.

With respect to this clonotype: Since no conserved phenylalanine or tryptophan closes the CDR3, a read error is the likely cause. The rearrangement links TRBV20-1 to TRBJ2-1; tentatively, D is TRBD1 or TRBD2 (6 bases each). Germline V gene lookup returns CDR1 DFQATT and CDR2 SNEGSKA (reference sequence). The CDR3 has 16 residues. Trimming shortened V by 1 base and J by 4 bases, and 17 bases separated the two germline ends. CDR3 DNA sequence: TGCAGTGCTAGAGGCCCCTCGGGGGCCGTTTACAATGAGCAGTTCTGC. Translating gives CSARGPSGAVYNEQFC.

V is TRBV30 and J is TRBJ2-7; 8 bases agree with TRBD1. The CDR3 is 15 residues long. Per the germline V gene, CDR1 is GTSNPN and CDR2 is SVGIG (reference sequence). V lost 7 bases and J lost 5; bases outside the gene matches: 16. Here the CDR3 DNA reads TGTGCCTCCGACGCCCTGGACAGGGAGAGGCACGAGCAGTACTTC. Amino acid sequence: CASDALDRERHEQYF.

The chain combines TRBV6-5 with TRBJ1-6; 8 positions match TRBD1. The V segment lost 0 bases and the J segment 7 bases; nucleotides outside the gene matches: 5. CDR3 size: 16 residues. CDR1 and CDR2 from the germline V gene are MNHEY and SVGAGI. The CDR3 nucleotides read TGTGCCAGCAGTTACTCAAGGACAGGGACAAATTCACCCCTCCACTTT. Residues: CASSYSRTGTNSPLHF.

V gene TRBV5-6 combines with J gene TRBJ2-1, with D possibly being TRBD1 (7 bases). V was clipped by 3 bases and J by 3 bases, with 19 bases between them. The CDR3 is 17 residues long. Per germline, CDR1 SGHDT and CDR2 YYEEEE. CDR3 loop: CASSSTRGQSFYNEQFF. The DNA of the CDR3 is TGTGCCAGCAGCTCAACGCGGGGACAGAGCTTCTACAATGAGCAGTTCTTC.

This clonotype was counted once. V gene TRBV28 combines with J gene TRBJ2-5; 8 bases align to TRBD2. CDR1 MDHEN and CDR2 SYDVKM come from the germline V gene. V was clipped by 6 bases and J by 2 bases; unmatched bases: 8. The CDR3 covers 15 residues. Written as DNA, the CDR3 is TGTGCCAGCAGCCCAGTGGTAGCGGGACAAGAGACCCAGTACTTC. It yields the protein CASSPVVAGQETQYF.

This chain joins TRBV7-2 and TRBJ2-1; the D gene is possibly TRBD2 (6 bases). Germline V lookup: CDR1 SGHTA, CDR2 FQGNSA. Trimming took 4 bases from V and 4 from J, leaving 11 bases between them. The CDR3 loop spans 14 amino acids. The CDR3 sequence: CASSYIRGYNEQFF. CDR3 nucleotide sequence: TGTGCCAGCAGCTATATCCGGGGGTACAATGAGCAGTTCTTC.

This chain links TRBV5-5 with TRBJ1-1; D is uncertain. This CDR3 has 11 amino acids. Germline CDR1 SGHKS, CDR2 YYEKEE (reference sequence). Trimming shortened V by 2 bases and J by 3 bases, and 2 bases separated the two germline ends. CDR3 region: CASSFHTEAFF. CDR3 bases: TGTGCCAGCAGCTTCCACACTGAAGCTTTCTTT.